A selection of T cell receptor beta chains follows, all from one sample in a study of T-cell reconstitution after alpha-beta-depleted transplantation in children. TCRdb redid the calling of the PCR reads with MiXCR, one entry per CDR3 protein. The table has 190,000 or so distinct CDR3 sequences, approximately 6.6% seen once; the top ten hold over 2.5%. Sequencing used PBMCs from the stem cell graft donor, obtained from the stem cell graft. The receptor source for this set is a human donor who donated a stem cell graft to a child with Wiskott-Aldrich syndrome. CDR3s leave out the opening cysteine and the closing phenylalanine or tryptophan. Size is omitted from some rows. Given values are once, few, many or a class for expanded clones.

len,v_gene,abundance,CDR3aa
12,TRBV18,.,ASSPGAEGEKLF
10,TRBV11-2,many,ASSAEGDGYT
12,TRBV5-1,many,ASSRDKASYEQY
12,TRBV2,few,ASTRDVGGGEAF
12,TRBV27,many,ASSLQYSADTQY
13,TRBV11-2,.,ASSSRRDSYNEQF
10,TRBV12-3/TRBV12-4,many,ASSPTSNEQF
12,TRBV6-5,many,ASSYSVVGTEAF
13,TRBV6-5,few,ASSYSMIATYEQY
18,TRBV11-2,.,ASSFLKLAASPANTGELF
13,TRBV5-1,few,ASSQEPDRTRGYT
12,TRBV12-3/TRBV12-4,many,ASSGTGAYNEQF
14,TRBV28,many,ASSLYKVWVNTEAF
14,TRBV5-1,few,ASSFKLAGVAGEQF
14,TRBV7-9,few,ASSFGLASSYNEQF
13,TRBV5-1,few,ASSLAAGRSYEQY
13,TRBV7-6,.,ASSESRDPGDTQY
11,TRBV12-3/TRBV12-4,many,ASSSGTGREQY
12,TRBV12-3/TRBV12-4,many,ASSLGGPLVIQY
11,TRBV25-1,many,ASSVGAIYGYT
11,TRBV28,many,ASSSPTVYGYT
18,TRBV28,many,ASSLAGTSGGAILQETQY
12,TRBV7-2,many,ASGPGLAYNEQF
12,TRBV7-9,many,ASSLEKDKNIQY
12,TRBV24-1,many,ATSGGRDTGELF
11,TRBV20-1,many,SARSPSSYEQY
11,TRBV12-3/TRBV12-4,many,ASSPRSINEQF